Presented here are 22 T cell receptor beta chains from one specimen sequenced in a study of blood T cells in healthy people across ages (dated by TCRdb to 2015 to 2017). Receptors were amplified or captured by 5' RACE. The reads were generated on an Illumina HiSeq 2500. A second PCR of 7 to 11 cycles was performed with a sample-barcoded 5' primer and a J-beta primer mix. The raw public data were reprocessed by TCRdb itself: fastp quality trimming at Q25, MiXCR clonotype calling, in-frame beta chains only. For every CDR3 protein sequence, its rows merge into one entry that carries the most common genes and DNA. This sample is represented by more than 550,000 distinct CDR3 sequences; about 24% of them were singletons. The ten largest clones represent less than 25% of the sample. The sample comprised blood. These receptors came from a man aged 70-80 years in good health.

V and J are TRBV28 and TRBJ1-6; 9 bases are a match to TRBD1. The CDR3 runs to 16 residues. The V gene's germline CDR1 is MDHEN and CDR2 SYDVKM. V shed 3 bases, J shed 2 bases, and the junction held 2 bases outside the gene matches. CDR3 protein: CASSLGTGPYNSPLHF. The CDR3 DNA follows: TGTGCCAGCAGTTTGGGGACAGGGCCCTATAATTCACCCCTCCACTTT.

This clonotype was detected a few times. This chain joins TRBV5-1 and TRBJ1-1; possible D gene TRBD1, 5 bases. The CDR3 is made up of 15 amino acids. Trimming pared 3 bases from V and 0 bases from J, leaving 12 bases between. Looked up from germline, CDR1 is SGHRS and CDR2 is YFSETQ. CDR3 DNA sequence: TGCGCCAGCAGCTCGCGACAGATCATGAACACTGAAGCTTTCTTT. Protein sequence: CASSSRQIMNTEAFF.

This clonotype was found many times. The genes are TRBV6-6 and TRBJ2-1, with TRBD2 matching over 9 bases. V shed 2 bases and J 5 bases; nucleotides not matched to a gene: 1. Per germline, CDR1 MNHNY and CDR2 SVGAGI (reference sequence). There are 14 residues in the CDR3. As DNA, the CDR3 is TGTGCCAGCAGTTACGCGGGAGGGAACAATGAGCAGTTCTTC. Translation gives CASSYAGGNNEQFF.

This clonotype has a handful of counts. The chain carries TRBV5-1 and TRBJ1-2, with D unresolved. Germline CDR1 SGHRS, CDR2 YFSETQ. Trimming pared 0 bases from V and 5 bases from J, leaving 17 bases between. The CDR3 sequence is 16 residues long. CDR3 in amino acids: CASSLDLHRRAYGYTF. The CDR3 DNA is TGCGCCAGCAGCTTGGATCTTCATAGGAGAGCTTATGGCTACACCTTC.

The chain links TRBV2 to TRBJ2-5; 10 nucleotides line up with TRBD2. TRBJ2-1 explains the end of the DNA better; the J call may be wrong. Germline V gene sequence: CDR1 SNHLY, CDR2 FYNNEI. This CDR3 has 15 amino acids. DNA of the CDR3: TGTGCCAGCATTTCCAGCGGGGGGGGGTACAATGAGCAGTTCTTC. Protein: CASISSGGGYNEQFF.

At least ten counts were recorded for this clonotype. The chain couples TRBV7-2 to TRBJ2-7; tentatively, D is TRBD1 or TRBD2 (5 bases each). V was cut by 5 bases and J by 0 bases, with 11 bases left in between. Germline V gene sequence: CDR1 SGHTA, CDR2 FQGNSA. The CDR3 covers 14 residues. The CDR3 region has the DNA TGTGCCAGCAGCCTGGGACCAACCTCCTACGAGCAGTACGTC. As protein: CASSLGPTSYEQYV.

This clonotype was seen more than once but under ten times. The chain couples TRBV29-1 to TRBJ2-5; D is ambiguous. Germline CDR1 SQVTM, CDR2 ANQGSEA. This CDR3 is 10 amino acids long. The ends were cut back, 4 bases at V and 11 bases at J, with 11 bases in the middle. The CDR3 loop reads CSVAVEEQYF. DNA for the CDR3: TGCAGCGTTGCGGTAGAGGAGCAGTACTTC.

This clonotype was picked up one time. The genes are TRBV12-3 or TRBV12-4 and TRBJ2-3; D remains ambiguous. V was shortened by 4 bases and J by 6 bases, with 8 bases between the two germline ends. The CDR3 totals 12 residues. The DNA for the CDR3 is TGTGCCAGCAGTTCCTATTCCGATACGCAGTATTTT. This translates into CASSSYSDTQYF.

This clonotype has more than one count but fewer than ten. The rearrangement joins TRBV6-5 to TRBJ1-5; TRBD1 matches at 8 bases. V was pared by 6 bases and J by 3 bases, with 4 bases of the junction left unmatched. The CDR3 spans 14 residues. CDR1 and CDR2 from the germline V gene are MNHEY and SVGAGI. The chain's CDR3 is CASRTGDHNQPQHF. As DNA, the CDR3 is TGTGCCAGCAGGACAGGGGACCACAATCAGCCCCAGCATTTT.

Details on this clonotype: A much more abundant neighbour one base away suggests this may be a read error. It is likely a read error, because the conserved phenylalanine at the end of the CDR3 is missing. J is TRBJ1-2 and V is TRBV12-3 or TRBV12-4; D call uncertain. Trimming removed 5 bases from V and 4 bases from J, with 11 bases in between. The CDR3 loop spans 13 amino acids. As DNA, the CDR3 is TGTGCCAGCAGTCTTGGGTCCTCCTATGGCTACACCCTC. It is translated as CASSLGSSYGYTL.

This clonotype was observed a handful of times. The gene calls are TRBV12-3 or TRBV12-4 and TRBJ2-7; 10 nucleotides agree with TRBD2. The J call is doubtful: the DNA matches TRBJ2-1 better. The CDR3 is 17 residues long. The CDR3 DNA reads as TGTGCCAGCAGTTTCACTCCTCTAGCGGGGGCCAACAATGAGCAGTTCTTC. Protein: CASSFTPLAGANNEQFF.

The chain joins TRBV5-5 to TRBJ2-5; D might be TRBD2 (6 bases). CDR1 SGHKS and CDR2 YYEKEE come from the germline V gene (reference sequence). This CDR3 comprises 16 residues. Between the trimmed V and J ends, which lost 0 bases and 2 bases, there was a span of 14 bases. CDR3 nucleotides: TGTGCCAGCAGCTTGGGGTGGCGGGACCATCAAGAGACCCAGTACTTC. Amino acids: CASSLGWRDHQETQYF.

The genes are TRBV12-3 or TRBV12-4 and TRBJ2-3; no firm D call. This CDR3 has 12 residues. Trimming removed 4 bases from V and 6 bases from J, with 8 bases in between. The CDR3 loop reads CASSSPLDTQYF. In nucleotides, the CDR3 is TGTGCCAGCAGTTCCCCCCTCGATACGCAGTATTTT.

The V call is TRBV24-1, the J call TRBJ2-5; 11 bases line up with TRBD2. The J call is in doubt because the DNA end fits TRBJ2-1 better. This CDR3 is built from 15 residues. Germline assignment: CDR1 KGHDR and CDR2 SFDVKD. The CDR3 loop reads CATSELTSGKNEQFF. In nucleotides, the CDR3 is TGTGCCACCAGTGAACTGACTAGCGGGAAGAATGAGCAGTTCTTC.

The chain has TRBV5-1 and TRBJ2-7; D is perhaps TRBD1 or TRBD2 (5 bases each). In germline, CDR1 is SGHRS, CDR2 YFSETQ. V dropped 0 bases and J dropped 12 bases, with 19 bases sitting between them. There are 14 residues in the CDR3. The CDR3 coding sequence is TGCGCCAGCAGCTTGGTGGACTGGGACGGCGACCGGTACTTC. Translation gives CASSLVDWDGDRYF.

V gene TRBV7-8 combines with J gene TRBJ2-7; D is perhaps TRBD1 (5 bases). Trimming stripped 5 bases from V and 0 bases from J, with 17 bases between. CDR1 is SGHVS, CDR2 FQNEAQ, per germline. This CDR3 is 16 amino acids long. The CDR3 DNA reads TGTGCCAGCAGCACCCGGACAACCCCGAGCTCCTACGAGCAGTACTTC. It is translated as CASSTRTTPSSYEQYF.

This CDR3 is CASSSDRTYNEQFF. DNA for the CDR3: TGTGCCAGCAGCTCCGACAGAACTTACAATGAGCAGTTCTTC. The rearrangement uses TRBV13 and TRBJ2-1, with D perhaps matching TRBD1 (5 bases). Germline CDR1 reads PRHDT; CDR2 reads FYEKMQ (reference sequence). V was shortened by 4 bases and J by 4 bases, with 11 bases between the two germline ends. The length of the CDR3 is 14 residues.

V and J are TRBV29-1 and TRBJ2-5, with 8 bases that match TRBD1. Germline-derived CDR1 and CDR2 are SQVTM and ANQGSEA. V shed 6 bases and J 4 bases; nucleotides not matched to a gene: 4. The CDR3 has 12 residues. In DNA form, the CDR3 reads TGCAGCGTAGGACAGGGTGTAGAGACCCAGTACTTC. This encodes CSVGQGVETQYF.

The chain joins TRBV3-1 to TRBJ2-5; D is tentatively TRBD1 or TRBD2 (6 bases each). The J call is uncertain, as TRBJ2-7 better fits the DNA end. The germline V gene encodes CDR1 LGHDT and CDR2 YNNKEL (reference sequence). The CDR3 is made up of 24 amino acids. In DNA form, the CDR3 reads TGTGCCAGCAGCCACCCCAAGACGGACCGGAAAGGGGGGAGTCTGTCGATATTAACCTACGAGCAGTACGTC. This sequence encodes CASSHPKTDRKGGSLSILTYEQYV.

V gene TRBV5-1 combines with J gene TRBJ1-1; D not resolved. This CDR3 spans 13 amino acids. V lost 5 bases and J 0 bases, leaving 8 bases between the germline ends. Germline lookup yields CDR1 SGHRS and CDR2 YFSETQ. The CDR3: CASRKMMNTEAFF. CDR3 sequence (DNA): TGCGCCAGCAGAAAAATGATGAACACTGAAGCTTTCTTT.

V and J are TRBV7-8 and TRBJ1-1; a possible D gene is TRBD1 (5 bases). Trimming removed 5 bases from V and 0 bases from J, with 13 bases in between. The CDR3 spans 15 residues. Per the germline V gene, CDR1 is SGHVS and CDR2 is FQNEAQ. The CDR3 region has the DNA TGTGCCAGCAGCCCGCACAGGAACATGAACACTGAAGCTTTCTTT. The encoded protein is CASSPHRNMNTEAFF. Variable domain in full (rest from reference TRBV7-8 and TRBJ1-1): GAGVSQSPRYKVAKRGQDVALRCDPISGHVSLFWYQQALGQGPEFLTYFQNEAQLDKSGLPSDRFFAERPEGSVSTLKIQRTQQEDSAVYLCASSPHRNMNTEAFFGQGTRLTVV.

The DNA for the CDR3 is TGTGCCAGCAGCTTAGGGTTCTTGAGCGGGAGTTCTAATGAGCAGTTCTTC. It translates to CASSLGFLSGSSNEQFF. The chain couples TRBV7-2 to TRBJ2-1; 8 positions agree with TRBD2. This CDR3 has 17 amino acids. V gave up 1 base and J gave up 7 bases; unmatched junction bases: 12. CDR1 SGHTA and CDR2 FQGNSA come from the germline V gene.